These 26 T cell receptor beta chains came from one sample sequenced in a study of cytomegalovirus exposure and HLA in healthy donors. Researchers ran the PCR with 60 Vbeta and 13 Jbeta primers. Clones were read by immunoSEQ multiplex PCR, and TCRdb kept only the in-frame ones, dropping some. Of around 140,000 clones listed, 50% to 75% are singletons. The sample was PBMCs. All receptors come from a middle-aged woman in good health and CMV-seronegative.

The V and J genes are TRBV19 and TRBJ2-3; 7 bases are a match to TRBD1. Germline lookup yields CDR1 LNHDA and CDR2 SQIVND (reference sequence). With V trimmed by 7 bases and J by 4 bases, 8 bases remained unmatched. The CDR3 has 14 amino acids. CDR3 protein: CASTPDRVADTQYF. CDR3 DNA sequence: TGTGCCAGTACCCCCGACAGGGTCGCAGATACGCAGTATTTT.

The sample holds one count of this clone. The chain couples TRBV19 to TRBJ2-7, with TRBD1 matching 8 bases. The V gene end was trimmed by 0 bases and the J gene end by 2 bases; junction bases not matched to a gene: 0. The germline CDR1 and CDR2 sequences are LNHDA and SQIVND (reference sequence). The CDR3 loop spans 14 amino acids. Here the CDR3 DNA reads TGTGCCAGTAGTATAGAGACAGGGGCCTACGAGCAGTACTTC. Translated, it gives CASSIETGAYEQYF.

The chain combines TRBV7-2 with TRBJ1-1; D is undetermined. Per germline, CDR1 SGHTA and CDR2 FQGNSA. This CDR3 is built from 15 residues. The V and J ends lost 4 bases and 1 base respectively, with 13 bases between them. The CDR3 bases are TGTGCCAGCAGCTCCCCCTGGGCCACGAACACTGAAGCTTTCTTT. Protein sequence: CASSSPWATNTEAFF.

The sample holds a few counts of this clone. This chain joins TRBV4-2 and TRBJ2-1; 16 bases align to TRBD2. Losses at the gene ends were 4 bases for V and 8 bases for J; bases not matched to a gene: 17. CDR1 and CDR2 from the germline V gene are LGHNA and YNFKEQ. This CDR3 has 20 residues. CDR3 nucleotide sequence: TGTGCCAGCAGCCGGGGGGGACTAGCGGGGGGGCGGTTCGAGTCCTATGAGCAGTTCTTC. Translated: CASSRGGLAGGRFESYEQFF.

The V and J genes are TRBV7-2 and TRBJ1-2; 9 nucleotides align to TRBD1. V gave up 4 bases and J gave up 6 bases; unmatched junction bases: 0. CDR1 and CDR2 from the germline V gene are SGHTA and FQGNSA. The CDR3 spans 12 residues. CDR3 in amino acids: CASSWTGDGYTF. Here the CDR3 DNA reads TGTGCCAGCAGCTGGACAGGGGATGGCTACACCTTC.

This clone appeared a few times. The chain links TRBV18 to TRBJ1-2; TRBD1 agrees at 11 bases. The CDR3 runs 16 residues. J gave up 4 bases and V 3 bases, and 7 bases lay outside the gene matches. Germline CDR1 reads KGHSH; CDR2 reads LQKENI. CDR3 protein: CASSPGQGAVGYGYTF. Written as DNA, the CDR3 is TGTGCCAGCTCACCCGGACAGGGGGCAGTTGGCTATGGCTACACCTTC.

The V and J genes are TRBV7-2 and TRBJ2-5, with 9 bases fitting TRBD2. Germline assignment: CDR1 SGHTA and CDR2 FQGNSA. V shed 4 bases and J 4 bases; nucleotides not matched to a gene: 7. This CDR3 is built from 15 residues. CDR3 amino acids: CASSSRGTSRETQYF. The CDR3 region has the DNA TGTGCCAGCAGCTCCCGCGGGACTAGCAGAGAGACCCAGTACTTC. The whole variable domain, remainder taken from reference TRBV7-2 and TRBJ2-5, is GAGVSQSPSNKVTEKGKDVELRCDPISGHTALYWYRQSLGQGLEFLIYFQGNSAPDKSGLPSDRFSAERTGGSVSTLTIQRTQQEDSAVYLCASSSRGTSRETQYFGPGTRLLVL.

This clone was observed a few times. The chain carries TRBV15 and TRBJ2-7; TRBD1 matches at 7 bases. The CDR3 runs 16 residues. Per the germline V gene, CDR1 is LNHNV and CDR2 is YYDKDF (reference sequence). V was pared by 0 bases and J by 4 bases, with 9 bases of the junction left unmatched. The CDR3 nucleotides read TGTGCCACCAGCAGAGACCCCACAGGGGCTCGGTACGAGCAGTACTTC. This codes for CATSRDPTGARYEQYF.

This clone was detected only a few times. The chain has TRBV18 and TRBJ1-3; TRBD1 is a possible D gene (5 bases). Looked up from germline, CDR1 is KGHSH and CDR2 is LQKENI. The CDR3 contains 17 residues. The V gene lost 8 bases and the J gene lost 0 bases, with 20 bases spanning the gap. The CDR3 DNA reads TGTGCCAGCGCCACGGGACTTCTCCCCGTCTCTGGAAACACCATATATTTT. Translated: CASATGLLPVSGNTIYF.

This chain uses TRBV4-1 with TRBJ1-1; TRBD1 aligns across 7 bases. The germline V gene has CDR1 MGHRA and CDR2 YSYEKL. The CDR3 has 16 residues. V was pared by 2 bases and J by 1 base, with 7 bases of the junction left unmatched. CDR3 loop: CASSQYQDRANTEAFF. The CDR3 nucleotides are TGCGCCAGCAGCCAATATCAAGACAGGGCGAACACTGAAGCTTTCTTT.

The rearrangement uses TRBV5-1 and TRBJ1-2, with 9 bases aligning to TRBD1. Germline V lookup: CDR1 SGHRS, CDR2 YFSETQ. The CDR3 is 18 residues long. V was pared by 0 bases and J by 5 bases, with 14 bases of the junction left unmatched. CDR3 sequence (DNA): TGCGCCAGCAGCTTGGATACAGGGGGCTCCCTAAGAAAGTATGGCTACACCTTC. This gives the protein CASSLDTGGSLRKYGYTF.

The genes are TRBV28 and TRBJ2-7; 7 bases are shared with TRBD1. This CDR3 region has 14 residues. Germline V gene data show CDR1 as MDHEN and CDR2 as SYDVKM. J lost 6 bases, V lost 3 bases, and 8 bases had no gene match. CDR3 region: CASSFPGQVTEQYF. DNA of the CDR3: TGTGCCAGCAGTTTCCCAGGACAGGTCACCGAGCAGTACTTC.

This chain connects TRBV7-2 to TRBJ2-3; 8 bases fit TRBD2. CDR3 size: 16 residues. CDR1 is SGHTA and CDR2 is FQGNSA in the germline V gene. J lost 5 bases, V lost 5 bases, and 12 bases had no gene match. The CDR3 region has the DNA TGTGCCAGCAGCCGCGGGCGGGGGGAGATAGTAGATACGCAGTATTTT. It specifies CASSRGRGEIVDTQYF.

V usage is TRBV7-3 and J usage is TRBJ2-5; D is uncertain. Germline CDR1 SGHTA, CDR2 FQGTGA. The ends were cut back, 2 bases at V and 5 bases at J, with 9 bases in the middle. The CDR3 is made up of 13 amino acids. CDR3 bases: TGTGCCAGCAGCTTAGATAACGGGGAGACCCAGTACTTC. It yields the protein CASSLDNGETQYF.

The genes are TRBV7-2 and TRBJ2-3, with 9 bases identical to TRBD2. Germline CDR1 SGHTA, CDR2 FQGNSA. With 1 base clipped from V and 4 bases from J, the junction kept 3 bases outside the gene matches. The length of the CDR3 is 15 residues. CDR3 protein: CASSLVAGASDTQYF. The CDR3 region has the DNA TGTGCCAGCAGCTTAGTAGCGGGGGCCTCAGATACGCAGTATTTT.

This clone was seen a single time. The genes are TRBV2 and TRBJ2-7; 9 bases align to TRBD1. This CDR3 region has 12 residues. Unmatched junction bases numbered 0, after V lost 6 bases and J lost 3 bases. The germline V gene encodes CDR1 SNHLY and CDR2 FYNNEI. CDR3 region: CASRTGGYEQYF. The DNA for the CDR3 is TGTGCCAGCAGGACAGGGGGCTACGAGCAGTACTTC.

The CDR3 protein is CASTLRGGLGGYTF. The CDR3 coding sequence is TGTGCCAGCACCCTGAGGGGGGGGCTAGGCGGCTACACCTTC. This chain connects TRBV28 to TRBJ1-2, with D possibly matching TRBD1 (6 bases). Trimming removed 7 bases from V and 8 bases from J, with 20 bases in between. CDR3 length: 14 residues. Germline-derived CDR1 and CDR2 are MDHEN and SYDVKM.

With respect to this clone: An end of the junction does not agree with germline; a read error may underlie this. Different DNA sequences within this sample yield the same CDR3. This chain uses TRBV11-2 with TRBJ2-6, with D possibly TRBD1 on 5 matching bases. Germline V gene data show CDR1 as SGHAT and CDR2 as FQNNGV. This CDR3 has 15 residues. The CDR3 loop reads CASSPTGTGANVLTF. The CDR3 nucleotides are TGCGCCAGCAGCCCTACAGGTACTGGGGCCAACGTCCTGACTTTC.

This clone was counted a single time. The rearrangement links TRBV18 to TRBJ2-1; 9 positions match TRBD2. The germline V gene encodes CDR1 KGHSH and CDR2 LQKENI. The CDR3 covers 15 residues. V trimming: 1 base; J trimming: 7 bases; junction bases outside the gene matches: 5. CDR3 loop: CASSPQSGGSNEQFF. Written as DNA, the CDR3 is TGTGCCAGCTCACCACAGAGCGGGGGGTCGAATGAGCAGTTCTTC.

This clone was found a few times. The chain is built from TRBV6-7 and TRBJ2-3; TRBD2 agrees at 10 bases. TRBV6-7 is an ORF, with its function uncertain. The CDR3 covers 20 residues. V trimming: 0 bases; J trimming: 0 bases; junction bases outside the gene matches: 12. The CDR3: CASSYSSEERGGTSTDTQYF. CDR3 sequence (DNA): TGTGCCAGCAGTTACTCGAGCGAGGAGCGGGGGGGTACTAGCACAGATACGCAGTATTTT.

The chain has TRBV5-6 and TRBJ2-3; TRBD2 matches at 8 bases. This CDR3 spans 13 amino acids. V dropped 7 bases and J dropped 0; count of bases not matched to a gene: 1. Germline V gene sequence: CDR1 SGHDT, CDR2 YYEEEE. The CDR3 coding sequence is TGTGCCAGCCAGCGGGGGAGCACAGATACGCAGTATTTT. Protein sequence: CASQRGSTDTQYF.

Details on this clone: This CDR3 is also generated by other DNA sequences in the sample. The chain joins TRBV5-1 to TRBJ1-2, with 7 bases identical to TRBD1. Germline V lookup: CDR1 SGHRS, CDR2 YFSETQ. The V segment lost 1 base and the J segment 2 bases; nucleotides outside the gene matches: 2. This CDR3 is built from 14 residues. The chain's CDR3 is CASSLTGDNYGYTF. Here the CDR3 DNA reads TGCGCCAGCAGCTTGACAGGGGACAACTATGGCTACACCTTC.

The rearrangement joins TRBV4-3 to TRBJ2-5, with 7 bases that match TRBD1. The length of the CDR3 is 16 residues. Looked up from germline, CDR1 is LGHNA and CDR2 is YSLEER. Germline trimming cut 0 bases from V and 3 bases from J; bases unmatched to any gene: 7. CDR3 DNA: TGCGCCAGCAGCCAAGAAAGACAGGGCGTTAAAGAGACCCAGTACTTC. Translating it yields CASSQERQGVKETQYF.

The chain employs TRBV2 and TRBJ2-1; TRBD2 aligns across 7 bases. The germline gives CDR1 SNHLY, CDR2 FYNNEI. The CDR3 is made up of 15 amino acids. The junction had 8 bases not matched to a gene; V was cut back by 7 bases and J by 2 bases. The CDR3 is CASTREAATYNEQFF. In nucleotides, the CDR3 is TGTGCCAGCACCCGGGAGGCGGCTACCTACAATGAGCAGTTCTTC.

The table lists this clone with a few counts. The chain uses TRBV2 and TRBJ2-2, with 10 bases matching TRBD2. The CDR3 consists of 16 residues. In germline, CDR1 is SNHLY, CDR2 FYNNEI. V trimming: 6 bases; J trimming: 0 bases; junction bases outside the gene matches: 4. CDR3 DNA: TGTGCCAGCAGAACTAGCGGGGCAGCGAACACCGGGGAGCTGTTTTTT. Protein product: CASRTSGAANTGELFF.

This sequence joins TRBV7-2 and TRBJ2-6, with a weak D call TRBD1 (6 bases). CDR1 and CDR2 from the germline V gene are SGHTA and FQGNSA. The V gene lost 4 bases and the J gene lost 4 bases, with 11 bases spanning the gap. The CDR3 covers 15 residues. CDR3 sequence reads: CASSSTGTGANVLTF. In DNA form, the CDR3 reads TGTGCCAGCAGCTCGACAGGTACCGGGGCCAACGTCCTGACTTTC.